This is a list of T cell receptor beta chains from one sample in a study of lymphopenia after photon versus proton radiotherapy. Some clones are missing from TCRdb's copy, which holds only in-frame ones; the method was immunoSEQ multiplex PCR. The sample records roughly 25,000 clones, over 80% being singletons. Sequencing was performed on peripheral blood, taken from a patient treated with photon-based radiotherapy. All receptors come from a man in his fifties with gastric cancer. CDR3s include the opening cysteine and the closing phenylalanine or tryptophan. The order of the fields is clone size, D gene, J gene, V gene, CDR3 protein, CDR3 DNA. A D gene is named only where the DNA matches it firmly. Clone sizes are given selectively: once, few, many, or a class where the clone is expanded.

>NA|NA|TRBJ1-1|TRBV27
CASITFASGGWNTEAFF
TGTGCCAGCATCACATTCGCGTCCGGGGGGTGGAACACTGAAGCTTTCTTT
>NA|NA|TRBJ2-1|TRBV7-6
CASSSRGGAVGNEQFF
TGTGCCAGCAGCTCCAGGGGGGGGGCGGTTGGCAATGAGCAGTTCTTC
>NA|NA|TRBJ1-1|TRBV5-6
CASSLIDYGEAFF
TGTGCCAGCAGCTTAATCGATTACGGTGAAGCTTTCTTT
>few|NA|TRBJ2-7|TRBV7-6
CASSRTTGAGSYEQYF
TGTGCCAGCAGCCGGACTACAGGAGCAGGCTCCTACGAGCAGTACTTC
>once|TRBD1|TRBJ2-3|TRBV5-8
CASSLGQALRGDTQYF
TGTGCCAGCAGCCTCGGACAGGCACTTCGTGGGGATACGCAGTATTTT
>NA|NA|TRBJ1-3|TRBV19
CASSVRTSGNTIYF
TGTGCCAGTAGTGTCCGAACCTCTGGAAACACCATATATTTT
>NA|TRBD1|TRBJ2-1|TRBV7-6
CASSWDRHNEQFF
TGTGCCAGCAGCTGGGACAGACACAATGAGCAGTTCTTC
>NA|NA|TRBJ2-1|TRBV13
CASRRGASSYNEQFF
TGTGCCAGCAGACGGGGGGCGAGCTCCTACAATGAGCAGTTCTTC
>NA|NA|TRBJ1-4|TRBV9
CASSVEDGRVKKLFF
TGTGCCAGCAGCGTAGAAGACGGCAGGGTCAAAAAACTGTTTTTT
>NA|NA|TRBJ1-5|TRBV7-9
CASSLARGVGNQPQHF
TGTGCCAGCAGCTTAGCTCGAGGGGTAGGCAATCAGCCCCAGCATTTT
>NA|NA|TRBJ2-5|TRBV11-2
CASRSGPQDQYF
TGTGCCAGCAGGTCCGGACCCCAGGACCAGTACTTC
>few|NA|TRBJ1-6|TRBV6-5
CASTYRGNSPLHF
TGTGCCAGCACCTACCGGGGGAATTCACCCCTCCACTTT
>NA|NA|TRBJ1-1|TRBV5-6
CASSFTGRETEAFF
TGTGCCAGCAGCTTCACAGGGAGGGAGACTGAAGCTTTCTTT
>NA|TRBD1|TRBJ1-2|TRBV9
CASSAPGQRYGYTF
TGTGCCAGCAGCGCCCCGGGACAGAGGTATGGCTACACCTTC
>few|TRBD2|TRBJ2-5|TRBV5-1
CASSLMTSGGETQYF
TGCGCCAGCAGCTTGATGACTAGCGGGGGGGAGACCCAGTACTTC
>once|NA|TRBJ1-1|TRBV18
CASSPGIDRTLAEAFF
TGTGCCAGCTCACCGGGAATTGACAGGACCCTCGCTGAAGCTTTCTTT
>NA|TRBD1|TRBJ2-1|TRBV6-1
CASRGGGYNEQFF
TGTGCCAGCAGAGGGGGCGGATACAATGAGCAGTTCTTC
>NA|NA|TRBJ2-6|TRBV27
CASSLGRLSGANVLTF
TGTGCCAGCAGCCTCGGGCGGCTCTCTGGGGCCAACGTCCTGACTTTC
>NA|TRBD2|TRBJ2-7|TRBV5-6
CASSFIAPSGGRYEQYF
TGTGCCAGCAGCTTTATTGCCCCTAGCGGGGGGAGGTACGAGCAGTACTTC
>NA|NA|TRBJ1-2|TRBV10-2
CASMGGRDGYTF
TGCGCCAGCATGGGGGGAAGGGATGGCTACACCTTC
>NA|NA|TRBJ1-6|TRBV15
CATSRDGYDNSPLHF
TGTGCCACCAGCAGAGACGGGTACGATAATTCACCCCTCCACTTT
>NA|NA|TRBJ2-1|TRBV7-2
CASSLRPLTGTIGGNEQFF
TGTGCCAGCAGCTTAAGACCGTTGACAGGTACCATCGGGGGCAATGAGCAGTTCTTC
>NA|NA|TRBJ1-3|TRBV5-6
CASSLFLKRGNTIYF
TGTGCCAGCAGCTTGTTTCTTAAGAGGGGAAACACCATATATTTT
>NA|NA|TRBJ2-6|TRBV9
CASSVGVWSGANVLTF
TGTGCCAGCAGCGTAGGGGTTTGGTCTGGGGCCAACGTCCTGACTTTC
>NA|NA|TRBJ1-5|TRBV12-5
CASGNQPQHF
TGTGCTAGTGGTAATCAGCCCCAGCATTTT
>NA|TRBD1|TRBJ1-1|TRBV9
CASSAETGGSGAFF
TGTGCCAGCAGCGCCGAAACAGGGGGCTCGGGAGCTTTCTTT
>NA|NA|TRBJ2-2|TRBV10-3
CAISGQPATGELFF
TGTGCCATCAGTGGGCAACCAGCGACCGGGGAGCTGTTTTTT
>NA|NA|TRBJ2-1|TRBV30
CAWRAVLAGKNEQFF
TGTGCCTGGAGGGCTGTCTTGGCAGGGAAAAATGAGCAGTTCTTC
>NA|NA|TRBJ1-5|TRBV18
CASSPRTVWPQHF
TGTGCCAGCTCACCACGGACGGTCTGGCCCCAGCATTTT
>NA|NA|TRBJ2-5|TRBV5-1
CASSLVTGGEETQYF
TGCGCCAGCAGCTTGGTAACGGGTGGGGAAGAGACCCAGTACTTC
>NA|NA|TRBJ1-5|TRBV19
CASSIGGPFNSQPQHF
TGTGCCAGTAGTATTGGGGGGCCCTTTAACAGTCAGCCCCAGCATTTT
>NA|NA|TRBJ2-2|TRBV7-3
CASSLNGRGTTGELFF
TGTGCCAGCAGCTTAAACGGTCGAGGCACTACCGGGGAGCTGTTTTTT
>NA|NA|TRBJ1-2|TRBV12-5
CASGHPADPNYGYTF
TGTGCTAGTGGTCACCCCGCGGATCCTAACTATGGCTACACCTTC
>NA|TRBD2|TRBJ2-5|TRBV18
CASSPHPGGGETQYF
TGTGCCAGCTCACCCCATCCGGGGGGTGGAGAGACCCAGTACTTC
>NA|NA|TRBJ2-2|TRBV6-1
CASREMTVTGELFF
TGTGCCAGCAGGGAAATGACAGTAACCGGGGAGCTGTTTTTT
>NA|TRBD1|TRBJ2-5|TRBV7-6
CASSLGSTGYQETQYF
TGTGCCAGCAGCTTGGGATCGACAGGGTACCAAGAGACCCAGTACTTC
>NA|NA|TRBJ1-5|TRBV5-1
CASSLAPAAPGNQPQHF
TGCGCCAGCAGCTTGGCCCCGGCCGCTCCGGGCAATCAGCCCCAGCATTTT
>NA|NA|TRBJ2-7|TRBV21-1
CASSNRGTAAYEQYF
TGTGCCAGCAGCAACCGGGGGACGGCGGCCTACGAGCAGTACTTC
>NA|TRBD1|TRBJ1-5|TRBV7-8
CASSLARTGGDQPQHF
TGTGCCAGCAGCTTAGCGAGGACAGGGGGCGATCAGCCCCAGCATTTT
>NA|NA|TRBJ1-1|TRBV10-1
CASRRDLNTEAFF
TGCGCCAGCAGAAGGGACCTGAACACTGAAGCTTTCTTT
>NA|NA|TRBJ1-3|TRBV7-6
CASSRRQVNSGNTIYF
TGTGCCAGCAGCCGGAGACAGGTTAACTCTGGAAACACCATATATTTT
>few|TRBD2|TRBJ2-7|TRBV7-2
CASGTTGGTYEQYF
TGTGCCAGTGGCACAACCGGGGGGACCTACGAGCAGTACTTC
>once|NA|TRBJ2-5|TRBV2
CASRSMGRTKQETQYF
TGTGCCAGCCGGAGTATGGGTAGGACAAAACAAGAGACCCAGTACTTC
>NA|NA|TRBJ2-1|TRBV10-3
CAISPRTMSSYNEQFF
TGTGCCATCAGTCCGAGGACAATGAGCTCCTACAATGAGCAGTTCTTC